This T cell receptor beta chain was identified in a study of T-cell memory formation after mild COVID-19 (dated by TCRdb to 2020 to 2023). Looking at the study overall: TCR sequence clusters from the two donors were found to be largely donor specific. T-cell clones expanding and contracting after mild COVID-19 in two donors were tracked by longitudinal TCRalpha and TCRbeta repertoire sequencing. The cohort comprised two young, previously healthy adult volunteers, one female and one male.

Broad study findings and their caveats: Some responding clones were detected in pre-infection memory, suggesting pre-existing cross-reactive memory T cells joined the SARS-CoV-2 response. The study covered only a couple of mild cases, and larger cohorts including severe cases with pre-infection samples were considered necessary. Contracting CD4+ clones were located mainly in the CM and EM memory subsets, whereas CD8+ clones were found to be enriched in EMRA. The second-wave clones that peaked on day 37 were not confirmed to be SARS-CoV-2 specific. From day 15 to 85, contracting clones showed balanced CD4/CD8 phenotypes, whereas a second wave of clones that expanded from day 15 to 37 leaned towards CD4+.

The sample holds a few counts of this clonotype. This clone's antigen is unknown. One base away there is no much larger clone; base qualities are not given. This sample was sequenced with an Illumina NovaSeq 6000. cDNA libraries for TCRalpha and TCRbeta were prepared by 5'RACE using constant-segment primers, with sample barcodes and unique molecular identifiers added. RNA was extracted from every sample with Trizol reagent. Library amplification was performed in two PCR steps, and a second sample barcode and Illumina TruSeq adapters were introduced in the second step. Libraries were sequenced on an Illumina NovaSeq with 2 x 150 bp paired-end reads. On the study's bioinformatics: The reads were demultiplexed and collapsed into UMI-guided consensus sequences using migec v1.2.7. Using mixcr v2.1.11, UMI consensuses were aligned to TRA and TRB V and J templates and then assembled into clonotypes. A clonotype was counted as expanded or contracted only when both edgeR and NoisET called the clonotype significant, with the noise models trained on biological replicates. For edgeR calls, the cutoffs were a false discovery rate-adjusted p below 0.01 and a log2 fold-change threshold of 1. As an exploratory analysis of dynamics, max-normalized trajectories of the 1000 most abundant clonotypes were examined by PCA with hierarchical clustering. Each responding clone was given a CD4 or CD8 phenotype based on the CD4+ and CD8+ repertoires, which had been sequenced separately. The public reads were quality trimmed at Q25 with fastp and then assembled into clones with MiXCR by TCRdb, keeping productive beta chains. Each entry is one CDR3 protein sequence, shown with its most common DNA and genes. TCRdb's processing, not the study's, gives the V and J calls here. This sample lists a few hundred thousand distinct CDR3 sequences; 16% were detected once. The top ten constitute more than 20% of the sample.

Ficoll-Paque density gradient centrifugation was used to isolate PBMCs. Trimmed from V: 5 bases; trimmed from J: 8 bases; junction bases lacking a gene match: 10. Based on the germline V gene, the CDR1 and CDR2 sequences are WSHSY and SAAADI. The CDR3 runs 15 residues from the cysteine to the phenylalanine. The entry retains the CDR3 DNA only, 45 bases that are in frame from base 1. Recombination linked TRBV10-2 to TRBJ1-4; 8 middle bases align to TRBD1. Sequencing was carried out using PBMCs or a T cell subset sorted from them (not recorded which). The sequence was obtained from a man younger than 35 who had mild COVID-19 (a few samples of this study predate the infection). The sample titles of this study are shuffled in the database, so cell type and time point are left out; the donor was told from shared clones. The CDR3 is CASSLGQGGVEKLFF. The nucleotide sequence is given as TGCGCCAGCAGTTTAGGACAGGGAGGAGTGGAAAAACTGTTTTTT.